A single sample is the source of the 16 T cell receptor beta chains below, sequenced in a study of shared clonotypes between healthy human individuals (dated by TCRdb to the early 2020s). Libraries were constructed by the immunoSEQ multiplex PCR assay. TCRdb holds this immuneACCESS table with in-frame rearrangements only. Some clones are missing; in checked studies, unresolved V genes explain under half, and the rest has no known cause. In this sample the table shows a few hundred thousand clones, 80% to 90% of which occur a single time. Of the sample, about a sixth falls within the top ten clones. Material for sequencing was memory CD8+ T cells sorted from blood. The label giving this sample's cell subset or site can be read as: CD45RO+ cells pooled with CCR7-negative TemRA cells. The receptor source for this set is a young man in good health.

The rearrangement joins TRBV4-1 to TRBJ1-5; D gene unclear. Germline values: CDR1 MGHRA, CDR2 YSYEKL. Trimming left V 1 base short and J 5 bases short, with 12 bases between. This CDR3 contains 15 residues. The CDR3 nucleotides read TGCGCCAGCAGCCAAGTATTTAGAACAGATCAGCCCCAGCATTTT. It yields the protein CASSQVFRTDQPQHF.

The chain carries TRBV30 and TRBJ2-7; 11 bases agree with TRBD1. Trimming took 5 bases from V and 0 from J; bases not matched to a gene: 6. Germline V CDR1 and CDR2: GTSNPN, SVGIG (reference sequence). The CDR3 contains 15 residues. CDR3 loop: CAWDGQGASSYEQYF. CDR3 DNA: TGTGCCTGGGATGGACAGGGGGCGAGCTCCTACGAGCAGTACTTC. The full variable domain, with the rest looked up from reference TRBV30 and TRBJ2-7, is SQTIHQWPATLVQPVGSPLSLECTVEGTSNPNLYWYRQAAGRGLQLLFYSVGIGQISSEVPQNLSASRPQDRQFILSSKKLLLSDSGFYLCAWDGQGASSYEQYFGPGTRLTVT.

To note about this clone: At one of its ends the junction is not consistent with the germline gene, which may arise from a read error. In DNA, the CDR3 is TGTGCCAGCAGCTTATTTTTTTTT. It encodes CASSLFFF. V is TRBV7-9 and J is TRBJ2-3; D not certain. Per germline, CDR1 SEHNR and CDR2 FQNEAQ (reference sequence). The CDR3 totals 8 residues.

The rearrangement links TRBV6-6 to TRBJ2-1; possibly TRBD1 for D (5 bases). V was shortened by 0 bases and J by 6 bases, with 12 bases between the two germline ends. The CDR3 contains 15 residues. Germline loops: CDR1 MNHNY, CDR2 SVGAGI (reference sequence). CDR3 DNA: TGTGCCAGCAGTTACTCACTCACAAGGGGCAATGAGCAGTTCTTC. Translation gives CASSYSLTRGNEQFF.

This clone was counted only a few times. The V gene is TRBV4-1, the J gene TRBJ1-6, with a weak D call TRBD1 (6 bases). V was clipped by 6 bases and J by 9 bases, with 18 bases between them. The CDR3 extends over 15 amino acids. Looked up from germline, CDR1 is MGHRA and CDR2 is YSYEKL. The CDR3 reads CASSHREGEGSPLHF. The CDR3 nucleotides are TGCGCCAGCAGTCATCGGGAGGGGGAGGGTTCACCCCTCCACTTT.

CDR3 bases: TGTGCCAGCAGTCCTGAGACCCCCACGGCGACCCAGTACTTC. Translating it yields CASSPETPTATQYF. The chain joins TRBV2 to TRBJ2-5; D is unclear. Between the trimmed V and J ends, which lost 5 bases and 7 bases, there was a span of 17 bases. This CDR3 spans 14 amino acids. The germline gives CDR1 SNHLY, CDR2 FYNNEI.

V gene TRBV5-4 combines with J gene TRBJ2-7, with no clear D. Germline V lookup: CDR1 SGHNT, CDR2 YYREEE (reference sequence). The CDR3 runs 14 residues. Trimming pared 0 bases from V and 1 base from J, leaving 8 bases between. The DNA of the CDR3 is TGTGCCAGCAGCTTGGGTATAGGGTCCTACGAGCAGTACTTC. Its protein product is CASSLGIGSYEQYF. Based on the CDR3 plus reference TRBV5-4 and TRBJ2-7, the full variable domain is ETGVTQSPTHLIKTRGQQVTLRCSSQSGHNTVSWYQQALGQGPQFIFQYYREEENGRGNFPPRFSGLQFPNYSSELNVNALELDDSALYLCASSLGIGSYEQYFGPGTRLTVT.

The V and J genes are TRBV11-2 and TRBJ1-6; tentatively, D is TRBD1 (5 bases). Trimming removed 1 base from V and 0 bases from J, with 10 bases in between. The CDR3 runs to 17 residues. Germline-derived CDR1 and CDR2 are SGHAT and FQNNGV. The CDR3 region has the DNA TGTGCCAGCAGCTTAGGACAGTCTTACTCCTATAATTCACCCCTCCACTTT. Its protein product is CASSLGQSYSYNSPLHF.

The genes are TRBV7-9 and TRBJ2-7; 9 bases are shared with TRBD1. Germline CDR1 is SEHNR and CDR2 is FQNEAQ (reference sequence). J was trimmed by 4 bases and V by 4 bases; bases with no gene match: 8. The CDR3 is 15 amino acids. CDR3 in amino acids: CASSSSDRGKYEQYF. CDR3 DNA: TGTGCCAGCAGCTCTTCAGACAGGGGGAAATACGAGCAGTACTTC. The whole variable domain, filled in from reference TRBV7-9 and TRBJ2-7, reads DTGVSQNPRHKITKRGQNVTFRCDPISEHNRLYWYRQTLGQGPEFLTYFQNEAQLEKSRLLSDRFSAERPKGSFSTLEIQRTEQGDSAMYLCASSSSDRGKYEQYFGPGTRLTVT.

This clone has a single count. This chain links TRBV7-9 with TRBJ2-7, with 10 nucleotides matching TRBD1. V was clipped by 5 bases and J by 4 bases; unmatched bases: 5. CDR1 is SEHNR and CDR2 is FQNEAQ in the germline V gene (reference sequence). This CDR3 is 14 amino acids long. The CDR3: CASSGRDRGYEQYF. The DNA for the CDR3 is TGTGCCAGCAGCGGCCGGGACAGGGGTTACGAGCAGTACTTC.

The CDR3 protein is CASSQLGLAGSYEQYF. The CDR3 nucleotides are TGCGCCAGCAGCCAACTCGGACTAGCGGGATCCTACGAGCAGTACTTC. The chain links TRBV4-1 to TRBJ2-7; 12 positions match TRBD2. Per germline, CDR1 MGHRA and CDR2 YSYEKL. CDR3 length equals 16 residues. V dropped 2 bases and J dropped 1; count of bases not matched to a gene: 3.

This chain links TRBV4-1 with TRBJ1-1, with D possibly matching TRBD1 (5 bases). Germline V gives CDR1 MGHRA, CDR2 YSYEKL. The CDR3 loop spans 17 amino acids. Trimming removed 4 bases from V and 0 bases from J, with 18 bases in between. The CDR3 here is CASSRPRRGVMNTEAFF. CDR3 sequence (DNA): TGCGCCAGCAGCCGGCCACGGCGGGGGGTCATGAACACTGAAGCTTTCTTT.

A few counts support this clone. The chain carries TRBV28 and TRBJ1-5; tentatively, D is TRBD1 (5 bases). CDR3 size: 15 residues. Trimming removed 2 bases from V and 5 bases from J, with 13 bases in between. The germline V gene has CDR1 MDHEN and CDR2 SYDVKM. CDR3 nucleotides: TGTGCCAGCAGTTTACCGGACACGCTCTATCAGCCCCAGCATTTT. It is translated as CASSLPDTLYQPQHF.

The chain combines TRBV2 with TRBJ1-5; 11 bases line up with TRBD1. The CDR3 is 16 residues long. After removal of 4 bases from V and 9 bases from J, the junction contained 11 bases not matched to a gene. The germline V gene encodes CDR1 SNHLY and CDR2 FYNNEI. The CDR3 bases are TGTGCCAGCAGTGGGGGGACAGGGGGACTTGGTGGGCCCCAGCATTTT. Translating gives CASSGGTGGLGGPQHF.

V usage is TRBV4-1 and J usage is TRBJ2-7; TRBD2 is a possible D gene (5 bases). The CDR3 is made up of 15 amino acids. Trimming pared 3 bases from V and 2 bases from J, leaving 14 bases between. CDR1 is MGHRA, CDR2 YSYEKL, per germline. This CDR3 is CASSQAVGLTYEQYF. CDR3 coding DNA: TGCGCCAGCAGCCAGGCAGTCGGACTTACCTACGAGCAGTACTTC.

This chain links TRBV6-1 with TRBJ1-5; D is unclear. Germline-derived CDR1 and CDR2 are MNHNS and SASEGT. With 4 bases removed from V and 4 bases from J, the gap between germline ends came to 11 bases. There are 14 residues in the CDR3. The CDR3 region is CASSVWSENQPQHF. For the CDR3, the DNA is TGTGCCAGCAGTGTGTGGTCGGAGAATCAGCCCCAGCATTTT.